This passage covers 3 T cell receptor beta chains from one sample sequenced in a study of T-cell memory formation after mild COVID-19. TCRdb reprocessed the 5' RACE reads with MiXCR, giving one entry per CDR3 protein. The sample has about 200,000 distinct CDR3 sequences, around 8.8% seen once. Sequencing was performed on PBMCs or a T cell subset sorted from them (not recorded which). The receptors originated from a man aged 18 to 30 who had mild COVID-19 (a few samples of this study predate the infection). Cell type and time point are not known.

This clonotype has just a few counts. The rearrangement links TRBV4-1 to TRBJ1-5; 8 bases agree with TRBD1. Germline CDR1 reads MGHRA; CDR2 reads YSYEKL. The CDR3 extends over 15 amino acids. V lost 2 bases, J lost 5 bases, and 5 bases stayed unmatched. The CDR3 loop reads CASSQTGGGYQPQHF. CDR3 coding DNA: TGCGCCAGCAGCCAAACAGGGGGAGGTTATCAGCCCCAGCATTTT.

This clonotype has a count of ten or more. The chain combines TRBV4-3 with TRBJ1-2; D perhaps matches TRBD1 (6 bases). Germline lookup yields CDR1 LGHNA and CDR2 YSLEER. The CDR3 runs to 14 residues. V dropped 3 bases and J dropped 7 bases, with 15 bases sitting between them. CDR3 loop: CASSQTPDRSGYTF. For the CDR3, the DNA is TGCGCCAGCAGCCAGACTCCCGACAGGTCTGGCTACACCTTC.

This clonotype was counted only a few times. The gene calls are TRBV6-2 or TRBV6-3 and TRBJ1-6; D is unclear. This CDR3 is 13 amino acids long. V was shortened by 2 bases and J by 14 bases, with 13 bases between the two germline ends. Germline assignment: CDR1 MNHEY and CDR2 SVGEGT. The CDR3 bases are TGTGCCAGCAGTTACCCTGGGCCACCCACCCTCCACTTT. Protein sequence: CASSYPGPPTLHF.